This is a list of T cell receptor beta chains from one sample in a study of radiotherapy plus CTLA-4 blockade in lung cancer. Sequencing used immunoSEQ multiplex PCR; TCRdb keeps in-frame clones, though not all of them. The data contain some 87,000 clones, around 81% of them singletons. The input for sequencing was peripheral blood, taken from a patient treated with radiotherapy plus ipilimumab. The source of these receptors is a human donor with non-small cell lung cancer that progressed on radiotherapy plus ipilimumab. The CDR3 runs from the conserved cysteine through the conserved F or W. A D gene is named only where the DNA matches it firmly. Expanded clones are given a class, and other clones once, few, many or no size at all.

14,TRBJ2-5,TRBV15,-,-,CATSSLTGTETQYF,TGTGCCACCAGCAGCCTGACAGGTACGGAGACCCAGTACTTC
15,TRBJ1-3,TRBV14,-,TRBD1,CASSPRGLIGNTIYF,TGTGCCAGCAGCCCGAGGGGGCTTATTGGAAACACCATATATTTT
15,TRBJ1-1,TRBV2,-,TRBD1,CASRGVARGLDEAFF,TGTGCCAGCAGGGGGGTGGCCAGGGGGCTGGATGAAGCTTTCTTT
15,TRBJ1-1,TRBV6-5,-,TRBD1,CASNRQGLMNTEAFF,TGTGCCAGCAACCGACAGGGCCTTATGAACACTGAAGCTTTCTTT
13,TRBJ1-3,TRBV6-5,-,-,CASSYSSGNTIYF,TGTGCCAGCAGTTATAGCTCTGGAAACACCATATATTTT
15,TRBJ1-5,TRBV19,few,-,CASSTATSGAQPQHF,TGTGCCAGTAGTACAGCCACCTCAGGGGCTCAGCCCCAGCATTTT
13,TRBJ1-3,TRBV28,few,TRBD1,CASSYRGGNTIYF,TGTGCCAGCAGTTACAGGGGGGGAAACACCATATATTTT
15,TRBJ1-1,TRBV18,-,-,CASSPLRGRNTEAFF,TGTGCCAGCTCACCACTGAGGGGGAGGAACACTGAAGCTTTCTTT
14,TRBJ1-2,TRBV28,-,TRBD1,CASSPGTGNYGYTF,TGTGCCAGCAGTCCCGGGACAGGGAACTATGGCTACACCTTC
16,TRBJ1-1,TRBV2,-,-,CATSVGGPGPNTEAFF,TGTGCCACCAGCGTGGGGGGGCCAGGGCCGAACACTGAAGCTTTCTTT
13,TRBJ2-7,TRBV4-3,few,-,CASSTDTTYEQYF,TGCGCCAGCAGCACGGACACTACCTACGAGCAGTACTTC
14,TRBJ2-7,TRBV30,once,TRBD2,CAWSVGGGGYEQYF,TGTGCCTGGAGTGTAGGTGGGGGGGGCTACGAGCAGTACTTC
14,TRBJ1-1,TRBV27,-,TRBD1,CASSGQGFDTEAFF,TGTGCCAGCAGTGGACAGGGTTTTGACACTGAAGCTTTCTTT
16,TRBJ1-2,TRBV4-2,-,-,CASSQELEGPLSRYTF,TGTGCCAGCAGCCAAGAATTAGAGGGACCTTTAAGTCGCTACACCTTC
16,TRBJ2-3,TRBV11-3,-,TRBD2,CASSSLAGGFPDTQYF,TGTGCCAGCAGCTCTCTAGCGGGAGGCTTCCCAGATACGCAGTATTTT
16,TRBJ2-1,TRBV7-9,-,TRBD2,CASSLGAGGPFNEQFF,TGTGCCAGCAGCTTGGGAGCGGGAGGGCCGTTCAATGAGCAGTTCTTC
16,TRBJ2-3,TRBV5-1,-,-,CASSVRTSGGRDTQYF,TGCGCCAGCAGCGTCCGGACTTCGGGCGGGCGGGATACGCAGTATTTT
12,TRBJ1-4,TRBV6-1,once,-,CASSGTTEKLFF,TGTGCCAGCAGCGGGACAACTGAAAAACTGTTTTTT
16,TRBJ1-1,TRBV13,-,-,CASSLGHRGFNTEAFF,TGTGCCAGCAGCTTAGGCCATCGGGGTTTCAACACTGAAGCTTTCTTT
15,TRBJ2-7,TRBV7-3,-,TRBD1,CASSSSDRGLYEQYF,TGTGCCAGCAGCTCCTCGGACAGGGGGCTTTACGAGCAGTACTTC
14,TRBJ2-1,TRBV6-1,-,TRBD2,CASSKRGLNNEQFF,TGTGCCAGCAGTAAGCGGGGTCTTAACAATGAGCAGTTCTTC
15,TRBJ1-6,TRBV7-2,-,-,CASSLERGWNSPLHF,TGTGCCAGCAGCTTAGAAAGGGGTTGGAATTCACCCCTCCACTTT
16,TRBJ2-2,TRBV7-2,-,-,CASSLAHGRIAGELFF,TGTGCCAGCAGCTTAGCGCACGGGAGAATCGCCGGGGAGCTGTTTTTT
14,TRBJ1-1,TRBV18,-,-,CASSLQGLNTEAFF,TGTGCCAGCTCATTGCAGGGGCTGAACACTGAAGCTTTCTTT
15,TRBJ2-1,TRBV19,-,-,CASSIGAGVVSEQFF,TGTGCCAGTAGTATAGGGGCAGGGGTAGTATCTGAGCAGTTCTTC
16,TRBJ1-1,TRBV2,-,TRBD1,CASRESGGTGNTEAFF,TGTGCCAGCAGGGAGTCAGGGGGCACCGGAAACACTGAAGCTTTCTTT
17,TRBJ2-1,TRBV30,-,-,CAWSKLGVGRGYNEQFF,TGTGCCTGGAGTAAGTTAGGGGTCGGCAGGGGTTACAATGAGCAGTTCTTC
13,TRBJ1-5,TRBV18,-,-,CASSNTDTQPQHF,TGTGCCAGCTCAAATACGGACACTCAGCCCCAGCATTTT
12,TRBJ2-7,TRBV10-3,-,-,CAIREGRTEQYF,TGTGCCATCAGAGAGGGACGGACCGAGCAGTACTTC
13,TRBJ1-5,TRBV6-5,-,-,CAGSSQEDQPQHF,TGTGCCGGCAGTTCCCAGGAAGACCAGCCCCAGCATTTT
14,TRBJ2-2,TRBV6-5,-,-,CASSQTVNTGELFF,TGTGCCAGCAGCCAGACAGTGAACACCGGGGAGCTGTTTTTT
14,TRBJ2-7,TRBV7-2,once,-,CASSLVGGGYEQYF,TGTGCCAGCAGCTTAGTGGGTGGGGGCTACGAGCAGTACTTC
14,TRBJ1-1,TRBV18,-,-,CASSPPPGATEAFF,TGTGCCAGCTCACCACCCCCCGGGGCTACTGAAGCTTTCTTT
18,TRBJ2-3,TRBV5-1,-,-,CASSPLQIGRTSTDTQYF,TGCGCCAGCAGCCCCCTTCAGATCGGGAGAACTAGCACAGATACGCAGTATTTT
13,TRBJ2-7,TRBV6-5,-,-,CAWVPGISYEQYF,TGTGCCTGGGTGCCCGGGATTTCCTACGAGCAGTACTTC
14,TRBJ1-4,TRBV2,-,TRBD1,CASSYGQAGEKLFF,TGTGCCAGCAGTTATGGACAGGCTGGTGAAAAACTGTTTTTT
15,TRBJ1-5,TRBV10-3,few,TRBD1,CAISPGQSINQPQHF,TGTGCCATCAGTCCGGGACAGTCCATCAATCAGCCCCAGCATTTT
14,TRBJ2-7,TRBV5-1,-,-,CASRRGGTSYEQYF,TGCGCCAGCAGGCGAGGGGGGACATCCTACGAGCAGTACTTC
14,TRBJ1-1,TRBV27,-,-,CASSLRRGGTEAFF,TGTGCCAGCAGTTTACGCCGGGGGGGGACTGAAGCTTTCTTT
15,TRBJ1-5,TRBV19,-,-,CASSIGTVSNQPQHF,TGTGCCAGTAGTATAGGGACAGTTAGCAATCAGCCCCAGCATTTT
16,TRBJ1-5,TRBV6-1,-,-,CASSEGRGRINQPQHF,TGTGCCAGCAGTGAAGGACGGGGACGGATCAATCAGCCCCAGCATTTT
14,TRBJ1-1,TRBV7-3,-,TRBD1,CASSTGVGNTEAFF,TGTGCCAGCAGCACAGGGGTGGGGAACACTGAAGCTTTCTTT
14,TRBJ1-2,TRBV7-9,-,-,CASSLGVGQTGYTF,TGTGCCAGCAGCTTAGGGGTAGGGCAGACTGGCTACACCTTC
18,TRBJ2-5,TRBV28,once,-,CASSLAQVKGPPQETQYF,TGTGCCAGCAGTTTGGCCCAGGTTAAGGGCCCCCCACAAGAGACCCAGTACTTC
12,TRBJ1-1,TRBV29-1,-,-,CSVVAGWAEAFF,TGCAGCGTTGTGGCAGGCTGGGCTGAAGCTTTCTTT
15,TRBJ2-2,TRBV7-2,-,-,CASSLVSGNTGELFF,TGTGCCAGCAGCTTAGTTTCGGGGAACACCGGGGAGCTGTTTTTT
15,TRBJ2-3,TRBV5-1,-,-,CASSLWGGSTDTQYF,TGCGCCAGCAGCTTGTGGGGGGGCTCTACAGATACGCAGTATTTT
16,TRBJ2-1,TRBV13,-,TRBD2,CASSSGTSGSYNEQFF,TGTGCCAGCAGCTCGGGGACTAGCGGGAGCTACAATGAGCAGTTCTTC
11,TRBJ2-7,TRBV5-6,-,-,CASSVLGEQYF,TGTGCCAGCAGCGTCCTTGGTGAGCAGTACTTC
16,TRBJ2-3,TRBV29-1,once,TRBD2,CSVDGREGQGTDTQYF,TGCAGCGTTGACGGGCGGGAGGGCCAGGGCACAGATACGCAGTATTTT
15,TRBJ1-3,TRBV7-2,-,-,CASSSRVSSGNTIYF,TGTGCCAGCAGCTCCCGGGTGAGCTCTGGAAACACCATATATTTT
15,TRBJ2-7,TRBV7-2,-,TRBD1,CASSYRQGSAYEQYF,TGTGCCAGCAGCTACAGACAGGGGAGTGCCTACGAGCAGTACTTC